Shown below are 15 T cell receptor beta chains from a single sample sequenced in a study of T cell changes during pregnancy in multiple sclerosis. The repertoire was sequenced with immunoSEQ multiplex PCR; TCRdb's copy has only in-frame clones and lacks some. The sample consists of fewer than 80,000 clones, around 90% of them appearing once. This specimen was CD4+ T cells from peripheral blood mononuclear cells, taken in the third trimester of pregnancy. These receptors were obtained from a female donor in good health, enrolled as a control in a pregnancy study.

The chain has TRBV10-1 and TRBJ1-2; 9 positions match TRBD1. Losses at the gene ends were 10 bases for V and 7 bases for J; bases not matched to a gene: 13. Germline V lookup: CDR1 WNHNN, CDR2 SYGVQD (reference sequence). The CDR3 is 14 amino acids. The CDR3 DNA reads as TGCGCCATCCCGGAAGGGACAGGGTTGGGTGGCTACACCTTC. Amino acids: CAIPEGTGLGGYTF.

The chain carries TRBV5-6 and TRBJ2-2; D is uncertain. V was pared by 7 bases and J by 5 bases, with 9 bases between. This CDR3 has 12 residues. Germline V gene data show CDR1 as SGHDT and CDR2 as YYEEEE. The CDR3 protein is CASWYGTGELFF. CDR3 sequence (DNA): TGTGCCAGCTGGTACGGGACCGGGGAGCTGTTTTTT.

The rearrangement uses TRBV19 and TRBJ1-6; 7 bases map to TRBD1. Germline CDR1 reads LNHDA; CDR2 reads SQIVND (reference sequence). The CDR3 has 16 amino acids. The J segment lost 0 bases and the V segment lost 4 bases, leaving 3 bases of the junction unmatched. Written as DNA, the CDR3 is TGTGCCAGTAGTACGACAGGGAGCTCCTATAATTCACCCCTCCACTTT. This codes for CASSTTGSSYNSPLHF. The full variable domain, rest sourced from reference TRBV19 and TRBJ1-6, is DGGITQSPKYLFRKEGQNVTLSCEQNLNHDAMYWYRQDPGQGLRLIYYSQIVNDFQKGDIAEGYSVSREKKESFPLTVTSAQKNPTAFYLCASSTTGSSYNSPLHFGNGTRLTVT.

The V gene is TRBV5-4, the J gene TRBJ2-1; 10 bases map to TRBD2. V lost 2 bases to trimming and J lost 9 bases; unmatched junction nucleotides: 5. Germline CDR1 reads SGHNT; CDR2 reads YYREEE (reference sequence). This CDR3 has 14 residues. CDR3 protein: CASSLSGGAREQFF. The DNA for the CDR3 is TGTGCCAGCAGCTTAAGCGGGGGGGCACGTGAGCAGTTCTTC.

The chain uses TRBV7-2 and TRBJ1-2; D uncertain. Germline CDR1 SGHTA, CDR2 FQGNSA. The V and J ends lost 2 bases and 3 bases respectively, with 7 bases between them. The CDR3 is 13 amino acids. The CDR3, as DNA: TGTGCCAGCAGCTTAATCCGAGACTATGGCTACACCTTC. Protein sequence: CASSLIRDYGYTF.

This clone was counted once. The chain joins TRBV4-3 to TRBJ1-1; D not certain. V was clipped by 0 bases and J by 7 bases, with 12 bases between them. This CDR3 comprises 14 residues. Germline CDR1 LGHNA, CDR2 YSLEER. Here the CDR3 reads CASSQDYGNGEAFF. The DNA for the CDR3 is TGCGCCAGCAGCCAAGATTACGGGAACGGTGAAGCTTTCTTT.

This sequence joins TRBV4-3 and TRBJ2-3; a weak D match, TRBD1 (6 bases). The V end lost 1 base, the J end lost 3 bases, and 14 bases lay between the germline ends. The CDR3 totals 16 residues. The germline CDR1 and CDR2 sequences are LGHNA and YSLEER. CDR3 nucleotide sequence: TGCGCCAGCAGCCAAGTGACAGCCCAGGGGACAGATACGCAGTATTTT. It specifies CASSQVTAQGTDTQYF.

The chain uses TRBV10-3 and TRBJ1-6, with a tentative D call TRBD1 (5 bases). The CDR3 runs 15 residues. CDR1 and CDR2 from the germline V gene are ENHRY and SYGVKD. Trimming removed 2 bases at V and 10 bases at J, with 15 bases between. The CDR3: CAISEQGGVGSPLHF. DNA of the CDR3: TGTGCCATCAGTGAGCAGGGAGGGGTCGGCTCACCCCTCCACTTT.

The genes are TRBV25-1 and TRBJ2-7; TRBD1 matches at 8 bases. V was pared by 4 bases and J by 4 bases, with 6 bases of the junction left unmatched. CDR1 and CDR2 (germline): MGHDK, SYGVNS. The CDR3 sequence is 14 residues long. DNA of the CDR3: TGTGCCAGCAGTGGGCGGACAGGGAGGTACGAGCAGTACTTC. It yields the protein CASSGRTGRYEQYF.

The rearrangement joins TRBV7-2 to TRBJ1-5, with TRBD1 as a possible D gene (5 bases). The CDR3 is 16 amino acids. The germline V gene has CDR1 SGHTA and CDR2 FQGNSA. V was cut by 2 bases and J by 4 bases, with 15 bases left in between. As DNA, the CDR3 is TGTGCCAGCAGCTTATGGCCCCGGGGGGAAAATCAGCCCCAGCATTTT. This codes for CASSLWPRGENQPQHF.

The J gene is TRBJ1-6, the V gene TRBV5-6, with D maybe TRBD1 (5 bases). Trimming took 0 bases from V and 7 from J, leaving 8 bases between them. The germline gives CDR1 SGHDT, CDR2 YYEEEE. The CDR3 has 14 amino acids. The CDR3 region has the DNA TGTGCCAGCAGCTTGGCAGGGCGGAATTCACCCCTCCACTTT. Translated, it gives CASSLAGRNSPLHF.

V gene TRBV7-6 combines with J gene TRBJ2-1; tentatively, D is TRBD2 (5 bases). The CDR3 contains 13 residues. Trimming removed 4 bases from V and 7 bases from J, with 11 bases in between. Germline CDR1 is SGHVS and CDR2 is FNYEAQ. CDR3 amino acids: CASSSPPGNEQFF. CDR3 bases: TGTGCCAGCAGCTCCCCCCCGGGGAATGAGCAGTTCTTC.

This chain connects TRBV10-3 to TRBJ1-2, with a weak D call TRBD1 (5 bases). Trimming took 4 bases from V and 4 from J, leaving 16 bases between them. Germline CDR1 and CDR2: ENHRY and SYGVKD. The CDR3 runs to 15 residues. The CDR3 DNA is TGTGCCATCAGTGGAAGGCAAGGGGACTTCTATGGCTACACCTTC. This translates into CAISGRQGDFYGYTF.

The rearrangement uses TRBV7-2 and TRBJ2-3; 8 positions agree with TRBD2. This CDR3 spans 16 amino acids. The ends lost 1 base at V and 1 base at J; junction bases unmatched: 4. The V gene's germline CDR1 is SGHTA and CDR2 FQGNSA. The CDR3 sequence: CASSLGNGGGTDTQYF. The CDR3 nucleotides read TGTGCCAGCAGCTTAGGGAACGGGGGGGGCACAGATACGCAGTATTTT.

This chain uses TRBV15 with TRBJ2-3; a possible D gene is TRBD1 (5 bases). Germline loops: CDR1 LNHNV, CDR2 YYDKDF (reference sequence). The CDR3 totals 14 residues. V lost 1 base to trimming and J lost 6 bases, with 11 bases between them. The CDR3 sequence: CATSRGGRADTQYF. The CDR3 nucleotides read TGTGCCACCAGCAGAGGTGGCAGGGCGGATACGCAGTATTTT. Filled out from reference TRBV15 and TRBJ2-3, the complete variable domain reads DAMVIQNPRYQVTQFGKPVTLSCSQTLNHNVMYWYQQKSSQAPKLLFHYYDKDFNNEADTPDNFQSRRPNTSFCFLDIRSPGLGDTAMYLCATSRGGRADTQYFGPGTRLTVL.